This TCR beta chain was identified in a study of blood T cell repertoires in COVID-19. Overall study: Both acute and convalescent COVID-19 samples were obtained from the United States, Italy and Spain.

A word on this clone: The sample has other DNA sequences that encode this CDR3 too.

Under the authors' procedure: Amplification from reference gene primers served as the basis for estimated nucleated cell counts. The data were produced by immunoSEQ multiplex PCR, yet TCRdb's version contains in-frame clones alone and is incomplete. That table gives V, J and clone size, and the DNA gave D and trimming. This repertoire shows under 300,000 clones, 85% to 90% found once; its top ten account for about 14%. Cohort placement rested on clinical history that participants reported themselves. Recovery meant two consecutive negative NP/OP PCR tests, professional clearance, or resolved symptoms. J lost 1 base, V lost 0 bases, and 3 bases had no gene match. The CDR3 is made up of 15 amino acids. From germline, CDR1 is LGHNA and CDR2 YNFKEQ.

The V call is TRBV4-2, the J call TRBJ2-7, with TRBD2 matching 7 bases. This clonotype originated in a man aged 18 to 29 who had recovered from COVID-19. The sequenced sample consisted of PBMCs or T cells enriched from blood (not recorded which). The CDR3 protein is CASSQESSGSYEQYF. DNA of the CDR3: TGTGCCAGCAGCCAAGAGTCTAGCGGATCCTACGAGCAGTACTTC.